This record concerns one T cell receptor (beta chain) sequence. Its matching antigen is unknown. V shed 5 bases and J 4 bases; nucleotides not matched to a gene: 3. This CDR3 has 14 residues. Germline-derived CDR1 and CDR2 are LGHNT and FRNRAP. The sample originates from a study of cytomegalovirus exposure and HLA in healthy donors. Whole-study context: In a previous analysis, approximately 110 million unique TCR beta sequences were found from approximately 180 million T cells. Of all 400 or so donors who were genotyped, under 90% belonged to the Caucasian-associated ancestry cluster.

The study, taken as a whole, reports: Roughly uniform depth of sequencing across donors was assumed in presence/absence analyses.

Healthy donors of bone marrow made up the group. Primers for the PCR totalled 60 Vbeta and 13 Jbeta. The assay was immunoSEQ multiplex PCR, and TCRdb's table has in-frame clones only and misses some. This table holds around 150,000 clones, 80% found once. The source material was PBMCs. This clonotype was obtained from a man aged 40-49 years in good health and CMV-seropositive. The J gene is TRBJ2-7, the V gene TRBV12-5, with 12 bases matching TRBD1. The CDR3 sequence: CASGGTGGLYEQYF. Written as DNA, the CDR3 is TGTGCTAGTGGTGGGACAGGGGGCTTGTACGAGCAGTACTTC. Complete variable domain (other parts from reference TRBV12-5 and TRBJ2-7): DARVTQTPRHKVTEMGQEVTMRCQPILGHNTVFWYRQTMMQGLELLAYFRNRAPLDDSGMPKDRFSAEMPDATLATLKIQPSEPRDSAVYFCASGGTGGLYEQYFGPGTRLTVT.